This T cell receptor beta chain was captured by sequencing in a study of human thymus T cells. Obtained as resections during corrective heart surgery, the thymus tissue was then studied. It was healthy Finnish infants having corrective surgery for congenital heart defects who were the donors. Trimming took 1 base from V and 0 from J, leaving 16 bases between them. This CDR3 is built from 18 residues. Germline loops: CDR1 SEHNR, CDR2 FQNEAQ (reference sequence). The repertoire was sequenced with immunoSEQ multiplex PCR; TCRdb's copy has only in-frame clones and lacks some. The profile shows tens of thousands of clones, roughly 94% of them singletons. Of note for this clone: Antigen: not known.

Overall study findings and caveats: Use of V and J genes seemed skewed within the thymic and blood repertoires. Related research examined unrelated individuals and reported that their thymic repertoires overlapped highly.

The gene calls are TRBV7-9 and TRBJ1-5; maybe TRBD1 (6 bases). The sequence derives from a girl under three years old with a congenital heart defect but otherwise immunologically healthy. The sequenced sample consisted of thymus tissue. CDR3 coding DNA: TGTGCCAGCAGCTTAGACCATACAGGGAGGCATAGCAATCAGCCCCAGCATTTT. Translated: CASSLDHTGRHSNQPQHF.